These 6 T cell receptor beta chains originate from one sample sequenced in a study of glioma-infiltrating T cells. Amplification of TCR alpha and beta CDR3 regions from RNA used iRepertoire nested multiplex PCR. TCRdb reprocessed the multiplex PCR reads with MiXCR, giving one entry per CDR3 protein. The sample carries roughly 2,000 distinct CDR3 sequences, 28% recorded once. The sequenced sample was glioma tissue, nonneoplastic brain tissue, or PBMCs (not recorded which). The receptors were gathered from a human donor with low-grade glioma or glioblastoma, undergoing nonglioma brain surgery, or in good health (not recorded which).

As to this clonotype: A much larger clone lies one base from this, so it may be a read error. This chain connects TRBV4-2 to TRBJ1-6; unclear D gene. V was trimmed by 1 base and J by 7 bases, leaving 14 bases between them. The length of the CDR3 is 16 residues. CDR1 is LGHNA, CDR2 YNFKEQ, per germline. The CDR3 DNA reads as TGTGCCAGCAGCCAAGCCCTCGCGGGTCCAAATTCACCCCTCCACTTT. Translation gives CASSQALAGPNSPLHF.

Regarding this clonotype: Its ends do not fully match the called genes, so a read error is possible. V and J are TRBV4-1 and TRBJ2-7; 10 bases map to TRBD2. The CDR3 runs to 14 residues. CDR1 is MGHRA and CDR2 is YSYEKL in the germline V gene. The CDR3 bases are TGCGCCATCAGCCTAACTAGCGGGACCTACGAGCAGTACTTC. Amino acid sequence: CAISLTSGTYEQYF.

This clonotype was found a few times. This chain's CDR3 is CAWSGTGPTEAFF. CDR3 nucleotides: TGTGCCTGGAGCGGTACAGGACCCACTGAAGCTTTCTTT. The chain uses TRBV30 and TRBJ1-1; tentative D call: TRBD1 (5 bases). V was clipped by 3 bases and J by 4 bases, with 12 bases between them. Germline lookup yields CDR1 GTSNPN and CDR2 SVGIG (reference sequence). This CDR3 is 13 amino acids long.

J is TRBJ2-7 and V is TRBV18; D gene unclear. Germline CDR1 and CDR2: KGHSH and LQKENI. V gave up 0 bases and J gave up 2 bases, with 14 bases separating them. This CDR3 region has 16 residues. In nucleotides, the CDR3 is TGTGCCAGCTCACCACCGGCGGCCCTTGAACCCTACGAGCAGTACTTC. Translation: CASSPPAALEPYEQYF.

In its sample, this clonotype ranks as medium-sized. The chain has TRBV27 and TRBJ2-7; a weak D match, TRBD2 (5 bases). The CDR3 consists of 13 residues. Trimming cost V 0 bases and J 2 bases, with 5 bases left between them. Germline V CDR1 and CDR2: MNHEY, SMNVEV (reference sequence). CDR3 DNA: TGTGCCAGCAGTTTATCAGCGGCCTACGAGCAGTACTTC. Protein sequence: CASSLSAAYEQYF.

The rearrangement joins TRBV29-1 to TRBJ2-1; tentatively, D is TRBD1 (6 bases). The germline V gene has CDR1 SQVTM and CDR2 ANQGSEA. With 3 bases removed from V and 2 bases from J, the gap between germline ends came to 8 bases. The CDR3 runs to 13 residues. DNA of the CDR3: TGCAGCGTTGAGGGACAAGCCTACAATGAGCAGTTCTTC. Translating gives CSVEGQAYNEQFF.